These 23 T cell receptor beta chains share one sample of origin, sequenced in a study of molecular identifiers for immune sequencing clone quantification. In TCRdb, the PCR reads were re-called with MiXCR into one record per CDR3 protein. Here the sample spans over 50,000 distinct CDR3 sequences, around 34% being singletons. Sequences were obtained from naive CD8+ T cells from blood, with Jurkat cell RNA spiked in. Sample subset: FACS-sorted CD8+CD4-CCR7+CD45RA+ naive T cells. These receptor sequences come from a human donor in good health. Some libraries in this study had Jurkat cell RNA spiked in.

This clonotype appeared once. The gene calls are TRBV28 and TRBJ2-7; 13 nucleotides agree with TRBD2. This CDR3 is 15 amino acids long. Unmatched junction bases numbered 5, after V lost 6 bases and J lost 3 bases. The germline V gene encodes CDR1 MDHEN and CDR2 SYDVKM. The CDR3 loop reads CASSQGLAGVYEQYF. The CDR3 nucleotides are TGTGCCAGCAGCCAAGGACTAGCGGGAGTCTACGAGCAGTACTTC.

The V and J genes are TRBV19 and TRBJ1-4, with D possibly being TRBD1 (5 bases). The V end lost 3 bases, the J end lost 12 bases, and 29 bases lay between the germline ends. The V gene's germline CDR1 is LNHDA and CDR2 SQIVND (reference sequence). The CDR3 loop spans 18 amino acids. In DNA, the CDR3 is TGTGCCAGTAGTATCGATGGGACCCCGTCAATCACGGGGAAAGAACTGTTTTTT. Amino acids: CASSIDGTPSITGKELFF.

A note on this clonotype: This may arise from a read error, as a much more abundant clone is one base away. The V gene is TRBV24-1, the J gene TRBJ1-1; 7 nucleotides match TRBD1. Germline V gene lookup returns CDR1 KGHDR and CDR2 SFDVKD. The CDR3 totals 14 residues. J was trimmed by 3 bases and V by 7 bases; bases with no gene match: 7. The CDR3 coding sequence is TGTGCCACCAGCCAAACAGGGGAGTACACTGAAGCTTTCTTT. Translated: CATSQTGEYTEAFF.

A remark on this clonotype: A much larger clone lies one base from this, so it may be a read error. The V and J genes are TRBV29-1 and TRBJ2-1; TRBD2 might be the D (6 bases). The CDR3 runs to 11 residues. Germline V CDR1 and CDR2: SQVTM, ANQGSEA. V was clipped by 5 bases and J by 14 bases, with 16 bases between them. The CDR3 coding sequence is TGCAGCGTTCCTTTCAGGAGGGCCGAGTTCTTC. It translates to CSVPFRRAEFF.

At least ten counts were recorded for this clonotype. This rearrangement joins TRBV4-2 to TRBJ2-3; 12 nucleotides line up with TRBD2. The V gene end was trimmed by 6 bases and the J gene end by 7 bases; junction bases not matched to a gene: 8. This CDR3 comprises 15 residues. From germline, CDR1 is LGHNA and CDR2 YNFKEQ. CDR3 in DNA: TGTGCCAGCAGACAGACTAGCGGGGGCTCTTATACGCAGTATTTT. This translates into CASRQTSGGSYTQYF.

This chain links TRBV19 with TRBJ2-2; 7 bases align to TRBD1. Germline CDR1 LNHDA, CDR2 SQIVND (reference sequence). The trim removed 5 bases at V and 3 bases at J, leaving 6 bases unmatched. CDR3 length: 15 amino acids. In DNA, the CDR3 is TGTGCCAGTAGTTTCGGGACAGTGGACACCGGGGAGCTGTTTTTT. Translating gives CASSFGTVDTGELFF.

This clonotype was counted once. Given a much more abundant clone one base away, this may be a read error. The chain uses TRBV28 and TRBJ2-7; a possible D gene is TRBD2 (5 bases). This CDR3 is built from 14 residues. Trimming pared 6 bases from V and 2 bases from J, leaving 14 bases between. Germline V gives CDR1 MDHEN, CDR2 SYDVKM. CDR3 DNA: TGTGCCAGCAGACTAGGGTCCAGGACCTACGAGCAGTACTTC. Protein product: CASRLGSRTYEQYF. The entire variable domain, with the rest obtained from reference TRBV28 and TRBJ2-7, is as follows: DVKVTQSSRYLVKRTGEKVFLECVQDMDHENMFWYRQDPGLGLRLIYFSYDVKMKEKGDIPEGYSVSREKKERFSLILESASTNQTSMYLCASRLGSRTYEQYFGPGTRLTVT.

This clonotype was counted once. One junction end does not reproduce the germline sequence, and a read error may be involved. The rearrangement uses TRBV28 and TRBJ2-3, with 14 bases lining up with TRBD2. CDR1 MDHEN and CDR2 SYDVKM come from the germline V gene. The CDR3 is 18 amino acids. The CDR3 DNA is TGTGCCAGCAGTGCCGCGGGACTAGCGGGAGAGGACACAGATACGCAGTTTTTT. Translating gives CASSAAGLAGEDTDTQFF.

On this clonotype itself: The CDR3 end shows no conserved phenylalanine or tryptophan, and so a read error is likely. It is unclear where the CDR3 begins or ends on the DNA, so no DNA is shown, and the CDR3 is as TCRdb lists it. V gene TRBV19 combines with J gene TRBJ2-1; the table assigns TRBD2, which was not confirmed against the DNA. Germline V CDR1 and CDR2: LNHDA, SQIVND (reference sequence). With termini counted, the CDR3 has 16 amino acids. CDR3 region: CASTPRTSGSLGEHFI.

About this clonotype itself: An end of the junction differs from the germline gene, which may be a read error. V usage is TRBV11-1 and J usage is TRBJ2-5; 7 positions agree with TRBD1. Germline lookup yields CDR1 SGHAT and CDR2 FQDESV (reference sequence). This CDR3 contains 17 residues. The CDR3 spells CASSLARTGRHQETQYF. DNA for the CDR3: TGTGCCAGCAGCCTAGCCCGGACAGGTCGGCACCAAGAGACCCAGTACTTC.

A remark on this clonotype: This clone may be a read error of a much larger clone one base away. The chain couples TRBV12-5 to TRBJ2-3; TRBD2 matches 8 bases. Germline V gene sequence: CDR1 LGHNT, CDR2 FRNRAP. This CDR3 is 15 amino acids long. CDR3 amino acids: CASGSGTSRADAQYF. The CDR3 DNA is TGTGCTAGTGGTTCCGGGACTAGTCGCGCAGATGCGCAGTATTTT.

Of note for this clonotype: Since the CDR3 does not end with the conserved phenylalanine or tryptophan, this likely comes from a read error. The V call is TRBV6-5, the J call TRBJ1-3; unclear D gene. Between the trimmed V and J ends, which lost 0 bases and 2 bases, there was a span of 11 bases. This CDR3 is 16 amino acids long. Germline values: CDR1 MNHEY, CDR2 SVGAGI. CDR3 coding DNA: TGTGCCAGCAGTTACTCGGAGGTCCGGGCTGGAAACACCATATATTAT. The encoded protein is CASSYSEVRAGNTIYY.

This rearrangement joins TRBV7-6 to TRBJ2-1, with D perhaps assigned TRBD1 or TRBD2 (5 bases each). Germline V CDR1 and CDR2: SGHVS, FNYEAQ. This CDR3 spans 13 amino acids. Trimming shortened V by 10 bases and J by 2 bases, and 12 bases separated the two germline ends. CDR3 in amino acids: CATGTDTYNEQFF. DNA of the CDR3: TGTGCCACCGGGACGGACACCTACAATGAGCAGTTCTTC.

This clonotype was observed a few times. This sequence joins TRBV5-1 and TRBJ2-7, with a possible D match to TRBD1 (6 bases). The germline V and J ends were trimmed by 2 bases and 2 bases, with 14 bases remaining between them. The V gene's germline CDR1 is SGHRS and CDR2 YFSETQ. The CDR3 contains 15 residues. The chain's CDR3 is CASSFRDTLPYEQYF. The CDR3 DNA sequence: TGCGCCAGCAGCTTCCGGGACACGCTCCCCTACGAGCAGTACTTC. Based on the CDR3 plus reference TRBV5-1 and TRBJ2-7, the full variable domain is KAGVTQTPRYLIKTRGQQVTLSCSPISGHRSVSWYQQTPGQGLQFLFEYFSETQRNKGNFPGRFSGRQFSNSRSEMNVSTLELGDSALYLCASSFRDTLPYEQYFGPGTRLTVT.

V is TRBV20-1 and J is TRBJ1-6, with 7 bases fitting TRBD1. CDR1 and CDR2 from the germline V gene are DFQATT and SNEGSKA (reference sequence). The CDR3 sequence is 15 residues long. V was clipped by 5 bases and J by 4 bases; unmatched bases: 8. The DNA of the CDR3 is TGCAGTGCTTTCCGGGACAGTCCATATAATTCACCCCTCCACTTT. Its protein is CSAFRDSPYNSPLHF.

The V and J genes are TRBV27 and TRBJ2-3, with 7 bases aligning to TRBD2. The CDR3 loop spans 15 amino acids. Per the germline V gene, CDR1 is MNHEY and CDR2 is SMNVEV (reference sequence). V was pared by 4 bases and J by 3 bases, with 7 bases of the junction left unmatched. The CDR3 DNA reads as TGTGCCAGCAGTTCCAGCGGGGACGGGACAGATACGCAGTATTTT. Translating it yields CASSSSGDGTDTQYF.

This clonotype was counted between two and nine times. The chain is built from TRBV6-5 and TRBJ2-3; 7 nucleotides agree with TRBD1. CDR3 length: 12 amino acids. The V segment lost 8 bases and the J segment 6 bases; nucleotides outside the gene matches: 5. Germline lookup yields CDR1 MNHEY and CDR2 SVGAGI. The CDR3: CASCMTGDTQYF. CDR3 sequence (DNA): TGTGCCAGCTGTATGACAGGGGATACGCAGTATTTT.

In this sample, this clonotype turned up a few times. J is TRBJ1-1 and V is TRBV28; D possibly corresponds to TRBD1 (5 bases). The CDR3 runs to 14 residues. Germline loops: CDR1 MDHEN, CDR2 SYDVKM. The germline V and J ends were trimmed by 7 bases and 4 bases, with 16 bases remaining between them. This CDR3 is CASILWGVATEAFF. The CDR3 DNA reads as TGTGCCAGCATCCTATGGGGGGTAGCCACTGAAGCTTTCTTT.

On this clonotype: A read error may produce the germline difference seen at one junction end. This rearrangement joins TRBV6-5 to TRBJ1-1; no firm D call. The CDR3 sequence is 12 residues long. Germline values: CDR1 MNHEY, CDR2 SVGAGI. CDR3 amino acids: CASCQPNTEALF. CDR3 sequence (DNA): TGTGCCAGCTGCCAGCCGAACACTGAAGCTCTCTTT.

Points on this clonotype: A much larger clone lies a single base off, so this may be a read error. No conserved phenylalanine or tryptophan is present at the end of the CDR3, so a read error is the likely explanation. The CDR3 spells CASSSELDGSGEQYI. The CDR3 region has the DNA TGTGCCAGCAGCTCGGAACTGGACGGTTCTGGCGAGCAGTACATC. The chain links TRBV5-6 to TRBJ2-7, with D unclear. The germline CDR1 and CDR2 sequences are SGHDT and YYEEEE. Trimming removed 3 bases from V and 6 bases from J, with 19 bases in between. This CDR3 contains 15 residues.

Of note for this clonotype: One end of the junction does not line up with germline, which may come from a read error. As DNA, the CDR3 is TGTACCAGTAGTACTATCGGGATTGATACGCAGTATTTT. Translation: CTSSTIGIDTQYF. This chain uses TRBV19 with TRBJ2-3, with D perhaps matching TRBD2 (5 bases). The CDR3 loop spans 13 amino acids. The germline gives CDR1 LNHDA, CDR2 SQIVND (reference sequence).

The V gene is TRBV10-3, the J gene TRBJ2-2, with D possibly TRBD2 on 5 matching bases. Germline CDR1 ENHRY, CDR2 SYGVKD. With 6 bases removed from V and 7 bases from J, the gap between germline ends came to 12 bases. The CDR3 extends over 13 amino acids. In nucleotides, the CDR3 is TGTGCCATCAGACTAGACCCGCGCGGGGAGCTGTTTTTT. This codes for CAIRLDPRGELFF.

This clonotype was counted at least ten times. The chain links TRBV9 to TRBJ2-3, with 9 positions matching TRBD2. Germline V gives CDR1 SGDLS, CDR2 YYNGEE. The CDR3 runs to 15 residues. V lost 6 bases and J lost 6; bases outside the gene matches: 11. This CDR3 reads CASNPRGGRADTQYF. The CDR3 DNA sequence: TGTGCCAGCAATCCACGGGGCGGGAGGGCTGATACGCAGTATTTT. The whole variable domain, remainder taken from reference TRBV9 and TRBJ2-3, is DSGVTQTPKHLITATGQRVTLRCSPRSGDLSVYWYQQSLDQGLQFLIQYYNGEERAKGNILERFSAQQFPDLHSELNLSSLELGDSALYFCASNPRGGRADTQYFGPGTRLTVL.